These T cell receptor beta chains were read from a single sample in a study of cytomegalovirus exposure and HLA in healthy donors. Produced via immunoSEQ multiplex PCR; TCRdb's table is partial and in-frame only. Among roughly 80,000 clones, 93% were seen once, and the ten largest hold about 0.61%. The sample taken for sequencing was PBMCs. These receptors originate from a man between 18 and 29 years old in good health and CMV-seronegative. Each CDR3 is given with its conserved first and last residue. Fields, in order: D gene, J gene, V gene, clone size, CDR3 DNA, CDR3 protein. A D gene is named only where the DNA matches it firmly. Only part of the rows carry a size: once, few, many, or a class if the clone is expanded.

TRBD2 TRBJ2-1 TRBV18 . TGTGCCAGCTCTGAGCGGGAATACAATGAGCAGTTCTTC CASSEREYNEQFF
TRBD1 TRBJ2-7 TRBV19 . TGTGCCAGTAGTGGGGGACAGTTGGGGTCCTACGAGCAGTACTTC CASSGGQLGSYEQYF
TRBD1 TRBJ2-3 TRBV6-1 . TGTGCCAGCAGGGCCGGGACAGCTAGCACAGATACGCAGTATTTT CASRAGTASTDTQYF
. TRBJ2-1 TRBV10-3 . TGTGCCATCAGTGACACCAAGCATGAGCAGTTCTTC CAISDTKHEQFF
TRBD1 TRBJ2-1 TRBV5-4 . TGTGCCAGCAGCTTGATGGACAGGCTCTACAATGAGCAGTTCTTC CASSLMDRLYNEQFF
TRBD2 TRBJ2-1 TRBV10-3 . TGTGCCATCAGGACTAGCGGGGTAAACAATGAGCAGTTCTTC CAIRTSGVNNEQFF
TRBD1 TRBJ2-7 TRBV11-2 . TGTGCCAGCAGCTCCGTTTCGGGACAGGGCCCCTACGAGCAGTACTTC CASSSVSGQGPYEQYF
. TRBJ2-2 TRBV4-1 . TGCGCCAGCAGCCAAGTGCACATATCGACCGGGGAGCTGTTTTTT CASSQVHISTGELFF
TRBD1 TRBJ2-7 TRBV28 . TGTGCCAGCAGTTTAGGACAGGGGGTGATGACCTACGAGCAGTACTTC CASSLGQGVMTYEQYF
TRBD1 TRBJ2-7 TRBV7-9 . TGTGCCAGCAGAGGGGACAGGGGGCGAGCCGAGCAGTACTTC CASRGDRGRAEQYF
TRBD2 TRBJ2-5 TRBV4-1 . TGCGCCAGCAGCCAAGGACTGGGGGGGTTGGAGACCCAGTACTTC CASSQGLGGLETQYF
TRBD1 TRBJ2-3 TRBV6-4 medium-sized TGTGCCAGCAGCCCCTCAGGGGGAGGCACAGATACGCAGTATTTT CASSPSGGGTDTQYF
TRBD1 TRBJ2-3 TRBV19 . TGTGCCAGTAGTATAGATCACCAGGGGGTGTACACAGATACGCAGTATTTT CASSIDHQGVYTDTQYF
TRBD2 TRBJ2-7 TRBV6-6 . TGTGCCAGCGCTGCGGGAGGAGGGTACGAGCAGTACTTC CASAAGGGYEQYF
. TRBJ1-1 TRBV5-1 . TGCGCCAGCAGCTTAGGGGGATCGAACACTGAAGCTTTCTTT CASSLGGSNTEAFF
. TRBJ1-1 TRBV27 . TGTGCCAGCAGACCCTTACGTCACGGCAGTTTTCGTTCGGTTCAGGGTAACACTGAAGCTTTCTTT CASRPLRHGSFRSVQGNTEAFF
TRBD1 TRBJ2-5 TRBV5-4 . TGTGCCAGTAGGGACAGAAATCAAGAGACCCAGTACTTC CASRDRNQETQYF
. TRBJ1-2 TRBV6-5 . TGTGCCAGCAGTTATAGGGCCCCGGCGGGCTATGGCTACACCTTC CASSYRAPAGYGYTF
. TRBJ2-3 TRBV5-1 once TGCGCCAGCAGCTTGAGGGTGGGGGGGCTTGATACGCAGTATTTT CASSLRVGGLDTQYF
. TRBJ2-7 TRBV10-3 . TGTGCCATCAGTGAATCGGTAGCGGCTCCCTACGAGCAGTACTTC CAISESVAAPYEQYF
TRBD2 TRBJ2-5 TRBV27 . TGTGCCAGCAGTCTCAGGCGGGAGTTGTGGACCCAGTACTTC CASSLRRELWTQYF
TRBD1 TRBJ1-1 TRBV5-1 . TGCGCCAGCAGTCAGACAGGGGGCATTGAAGCTTTCTTT CASSQTGGIEAFF
TRBD2 TRBJ2-7 TRBV27 medium-sized TGTGCCAGCAGTTTCCTCGGACTAGCGGGAGTATACGAGCAGTACTTC CASSFLGLAGVYEQYF
. TRBJ2-3 TRBV5-1 . TGCGCCAGCAGCTTGGGACAGGAGCGCACAGATACGCAGTATTTT CASSLGQERTDTQYF
. TRBJ2-7 TRBV19 . TGTGCCACTAGAGGGTCAGGGCTAGCGACCTACGAGCAGTACTTC CATRGSGLATYEQYF
. TRBJ1-2 TRBV6-5 . TGTGCCAGTTCGATCACGGGGGAGGGCTATGGCTACACCTTC CASSITGEGYGYTF
. TRBJ2-1 TRBV18 . TGTGCCAGCTCACCACCGTCAATCAGCGGGAAAGAGGGGGAGTTCTTC CASSPPSISGKEGEFF
TRBD1 TRBJ2-5 TRBV13 . TGTGCCAGCAGCCCCCGGGACAGACAAGAGACCCAGTACTTC CASSPRDRQETQYF
. TRBJ1-5 TRBV19 . TGTGCCAGTAGTATACCAGGGGACGTTCAGCCCCAGCATTTT CASSIPGDVQPQHF
TRBD1 TRBJ1-1 TRBV27 . TGTGCCAGCAGTTTAAAAAGGACAGGGGGCACTGAAGCTTTCTTT CASSLKRTGGTEAFF
. TRBJ1-1 TRBV6-6 . TGTGCCAGCAGAGACACCTCCTTGAACACTGAAGCTTTCTTT CASRDTSLNTEAFF
. TRBJ2-5 TRBV4-2 . TGTGCCAGCAGCCAAGACTCGCGGCCTCAACAAGAGACCCAGTACTTC CASSQDSRPQQETQYF
. TRBJ2-2 TRBV30 . TGTGCCTGGGACCGGGGGATTCGGACCGGGGAGCTGTTTTTT CAWDRGIRTGELFF
TRBD2 TRBJ2-1 TRBV18 . TGTGCCAGCTCACCATCCGGCGGGGGAAACAATGAGCAGTTCTTC CASSPSGGGNNEQFF
TRBD1 TRBJ2-2 TRBV9 . TGTGCCAGCAGCGAAACGGGACAGGGGGCGACTGGGGAGCTGTTTTTT CASSETGQGATGELFF
. TRBJ2-3 TRBV11-3 . TGTGCCAGCAGCTCTCAGGGGCAGGTCGCGGATACGCAGTATTTT CASSSQGQVADTQYF
TRBD1 TRBJ2-7 TRBV30 once TGTGCCGGACAGGGAGGATCCTACGAGCAGTACTTC CAGQGGSYEQYF
TRBD2 TRBJ2-7 TRBV27 once TGTGCCAGCAGCAGGACTAGCGGGAGCGGGTCCTACGAGCAGTACTTC CASSRTSGSGSYEQYF
TRBD1 TRBJ1-4 TRBV6-6 . TGTGCCAGCAGCCCCGACAGGGCAGGCGAAAAACTGTTTTTT CASSPDRAGEKLFF
. TRBJ2-7 TRBV30 . TGTGCCTGGAGCTCAGACAGTAACGAGCAGTACTTC CAWSSDSNEQYF
. TRBJ1-5 TRBV7-2 . TGTGCCAGCAGCCCTGAGTGGCGGAGAGGGCCCCAGCATTTT CASSPEWRRGPQHF
TRBD1 TRBJ1-4 TRBV7-8 . TGTGCCAGCAGCTTAGGCGGGACAGGGGGACGTGAAAAACTGTTTTTT CASSLGGTGGREKLFF
. TRBJ2-1 TRBV4-1 . TGCGCCAGCAGCCAAGAAGGATGGGGACAACCCGACGATGAGCAGTTCTTC CASSQEGWGQPDDEQFF
. TRBJ1-2 TRBV15 . TGTGCCACCAGCAGAAGCGACAGTTATTGGAATGGCTACACCTTC CATSRSDSYWNGYTF
TRBD2 TRBJ2-3 TRBV28 . TGTGCCAGCAGCCTTAGCGGGGGGGCGAAAGATACGCAGTATTTT CASSLSGGAKDTQYF
TRBD1 TRBJ2-7 TRBV6-5 . TGTGCCAGCAGCCGCCCCGGGACAGGGGCCTACGAGCAGTACTTC CASSRPGTGAYEQYF
. TRBJ1-1 TRBV7-9 . TGTGCCAGCAGCTTGAGCGGGAACACTGAAGCTTTCTTT CASSLSGNTEAFF
. TRBJ1-4 TRBV5-1 once TGCGCCAGCAGCGACAGCGCAACTAATGAAAAACTGTTTTTT CASSDSATNEKLFF
TRBD1 TRBJ1-2 TRBV29-1 . TGCAGCGTTCCGACAGGGTACTATGGCTACACCTTC CSVPTGYYGYTF